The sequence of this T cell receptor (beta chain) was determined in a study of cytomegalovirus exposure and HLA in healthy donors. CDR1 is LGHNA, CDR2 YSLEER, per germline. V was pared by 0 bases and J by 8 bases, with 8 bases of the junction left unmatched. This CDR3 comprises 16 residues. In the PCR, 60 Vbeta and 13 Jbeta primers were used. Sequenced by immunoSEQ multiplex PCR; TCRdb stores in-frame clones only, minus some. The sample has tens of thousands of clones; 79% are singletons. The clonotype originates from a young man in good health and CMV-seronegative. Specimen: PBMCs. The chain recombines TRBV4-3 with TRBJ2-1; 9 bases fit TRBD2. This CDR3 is CASSQDWRGGRDEQFF. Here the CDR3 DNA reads TGCGCCAGCAGCCAAGATTGGCGGGGGGGGCGTGATGAGCAGTTCTTC.